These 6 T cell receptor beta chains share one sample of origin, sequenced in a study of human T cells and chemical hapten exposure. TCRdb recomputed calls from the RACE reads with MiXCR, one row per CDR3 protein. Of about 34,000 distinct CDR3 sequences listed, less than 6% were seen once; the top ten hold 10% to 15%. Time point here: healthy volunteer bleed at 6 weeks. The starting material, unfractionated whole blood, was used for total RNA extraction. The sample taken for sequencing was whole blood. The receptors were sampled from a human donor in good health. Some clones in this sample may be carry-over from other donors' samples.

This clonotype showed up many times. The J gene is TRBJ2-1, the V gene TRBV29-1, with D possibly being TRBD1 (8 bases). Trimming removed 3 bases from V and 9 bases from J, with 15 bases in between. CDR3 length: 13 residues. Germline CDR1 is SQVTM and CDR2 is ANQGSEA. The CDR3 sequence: CSVDGTGGGEQFF. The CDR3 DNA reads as TGCAGCGTTGACGGGACAGGCGGGGGTGAGCAGTTCTTC.

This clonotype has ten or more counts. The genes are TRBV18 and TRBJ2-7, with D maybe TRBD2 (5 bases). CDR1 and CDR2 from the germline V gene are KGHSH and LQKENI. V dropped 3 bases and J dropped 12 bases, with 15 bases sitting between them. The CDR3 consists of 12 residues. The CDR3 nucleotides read TGTGCCAGCTCACCTGTTTCGGGGAACTGGTACTTC. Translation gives CASSPVSGNWYF.

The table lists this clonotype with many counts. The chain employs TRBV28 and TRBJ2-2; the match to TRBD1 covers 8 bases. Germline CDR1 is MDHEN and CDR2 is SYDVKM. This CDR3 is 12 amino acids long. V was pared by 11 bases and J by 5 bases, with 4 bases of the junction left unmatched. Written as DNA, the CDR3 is TGTGCCTCCAGGGGGCGGACCGGGGAGCTGTTTTTT. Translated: CASRGRTGELFF.

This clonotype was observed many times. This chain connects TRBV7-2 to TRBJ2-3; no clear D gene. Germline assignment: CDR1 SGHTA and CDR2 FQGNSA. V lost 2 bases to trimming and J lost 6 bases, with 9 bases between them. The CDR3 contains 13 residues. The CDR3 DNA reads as TGTGCCAGCAGCTTAACCGGCCGCGATACGCAGTATTTT. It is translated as CASSLTGRDTQYF.

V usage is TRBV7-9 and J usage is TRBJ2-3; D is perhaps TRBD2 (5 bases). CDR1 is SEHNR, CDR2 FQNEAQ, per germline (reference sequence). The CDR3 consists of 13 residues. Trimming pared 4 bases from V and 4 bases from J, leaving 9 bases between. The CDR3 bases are TGTGCCAGCAGCTCCGACGGGGCAGATACGCAGTATTTT. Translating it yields CASSSDGADTQYF.

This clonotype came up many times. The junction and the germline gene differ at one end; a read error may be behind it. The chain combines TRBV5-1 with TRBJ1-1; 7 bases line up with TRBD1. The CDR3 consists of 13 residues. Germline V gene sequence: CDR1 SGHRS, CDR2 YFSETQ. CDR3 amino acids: CASSLDFNLQGVF. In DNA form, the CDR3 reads TGCGCCAGCAGCTTGGATTTTAATCTGCAGGGGGTCTTT.